This TCR beta chain is drawn from a study of shared clonotypes between healthy human individuals. Whole-study results and caveats: A few donors had about 5.1% of their naive CD4 clonotypes in common.

CDR3 length: 13 amino acids. Germline V gives CDR1 MGHDK, CDR2 SYGVNS. Trimming removed 4 bases at V and 8 bases at J, with 14 bases between. The investigators split CD4+ cells into a CD45RA+ naive subset and a CD45RA-negative memory subset. An even split of each subset's genomic DNA across several immunoSEQ plates was performed. Some clones are missing from TCRdb's copy, which holds only in-frame ones; the method was immunoSEQ multiplex PCR. The sample has around 1.5 million clones, under 99% seen once. Details on this clone: Its antigen is currently unknown.

The specimen sequenced was naive CD4+ T cells sorted from blood. Sample subset: CD45RA+ positively selected. The chain links TRBV25-1 to TRBJ1-2; D is uncertain. The TCR was taken from a man aged 25 to 40 in good health. The CDR3 loop reads CASSGAFRWGYTF. The DNA for the CDR3 is TGTGCCAGCAGTGGGGCCTTCCGTTGGGGCTACACCTTC.